This is a list of T cell receptor beta chains from one sample in a study of blood T cell repertoires in COVID-19. Libraries were prepared by immunoSEQ multiplex PCR; TCRdb keeps only in-frame clonotypes and omits some of them. The sample yields roughly 150,000 clones, around 84% seen once. The sample was PBMCs or T cells enriched from blood (not recorded which). Receptor source: a man aged 40-49 years who had recovered from COVID-19. Both conserved end residues are part of each CDR3. Each record gives: clone size, V gene, J gene, D gene, CDR3 protein, CDR3 DNA. D genes are given only for firm matches. A clone size is listed for some rows: how often the clone was seen (once, few, many), or a class if it is expanded.

abundance: once
v_gene: TRBV19
j_gene: TRBJ1-2
d_gene: .
CDR3aa: CASSINGGSLVYTF
CDR3nt: TGTGCCAGTAGTATTAATGGCGGATCACTGGTATACACCTTC

abundance: .
v_gene: TRBV25-1
j_gene: TRBJ1-4
d_gene: .
CDR3aa: CAGGGFVEKLFF
CDR3nt: TGTGCCGGGGGAGGTTTTGTTGAAAAACTGTTTTTT

abundance: .
v_gene: TRBV7-8
j_gene: TRBJ1-1
d_gene: .
CDR3aa: CASGWGVVKNTEAFF
CDR3nt: TGTGCCAGCGGCTGGGGGGTCGTTAAGAACACTGAAGCTTTCTTT

abundance: .
v_gene: TRBV5-1
j_gene: TRBJ1-1
d_gene: TRBD1
CDR3aa: CASSPRQGGGETEAFF
CDR3nt: TGCGCCAGCAGCCCTCGACAGGGGGGTGGTGAAACTGAAGCTTTCTTT

abundance: .
v_gene: TRBV11-2
j_gene: TRBJ1-2
d_gene: TRBD1
CDR3aa: CASSRGTGIAYGYTF
CDR3nt: TGTGCCAGCAGCCGAGGGACAGGGATCGCCTATGGCTACACCTTC

abundance: .
v_gene: TRBV7-8
j_gene: TRBJ1-3
d_gene: TRBD1
CDR3aa: CASSLRQGLSGNTIYF
CDR3nt: TGTGCCAGCAGCTTAAGACAGGGGCTTAGTGGAAACACCATATATTTT

abundance: .
v_gene: TRBV5-1
j_gene: TRBJ2-5
d_gene: TRBD2
CDR3aa: CASSLITGGPQETQYF
CDR3nt: TGCGCCAGCAGCTTGATCACGGGGGGTCCCCAAGAGACCCAGTACTTC

abundance: .
v_gene: TRBV2
j_gene: TRBJ1-5
d_gene: TRBD1
CDR3aa: CASVRDRGVGGQPQHF
CDR3nt: TGTGCCAGTGTGCGGGACAGGGGGGTCGGGGGGCAGCCCCAGCATTTT

abundance: .
v_gene: TRBV19
j_gene: TRBJ2-7
d_gene: TRBD2
CDR3aa: CASTISGGASYHEQYF
CDR3nt: TGTGCCAGTACGATTAGCGGGGGGGCCAGTTACCACGAGCAGTACTTC

abundance: .
v_gene: TRBV2
j_gene: TRBJ2-3
d_gene: TRBD2
CDR3aa: CASSLLAEGSDTQYF
CDR3nt: TGTGCCAGCAGTCTACTAGCGGAGGGATCAGATACGCAGTATTTT

abundance: .
v_gene: TRBV12-3/TRBV12-4
j_gene: TRBJ2-7
d_gene: .
CDR3aa: CASSFGGYYEQYF
CDR3nt: TGTGCCAGCAGTTTTGGCGGGTACTACGAGCAGTACTTC

abundance: many
v_gene: TRBV6-4
j_gene: TRBJ2-2
d_gene: TRBD2
CDR3aa: CASSDSSGGATGELFF
CDR3nt: TGTGCCAGCAGTGACTCGAGCGGGGGGGCCACCGGGGAGCTGTTTTTT

abundance: .
v_gene: TRBV19
j_gene: TRBJ2-7
d_gene: .
CDR3aa: CASRQLATSYEQYF
CDR3nt: TGTGCCAGTAGACAACTAGCAACCTCCTACGAGCAGTACTTC

abundance: few
v_gene: TRBV3-1/TRBV3-2
j_gene: TRBJ1-1
d_gene: .
CDR3aa: CASSQEGGVEAFF
CDR3nt: TGTGCCAGCAGCCAAGAAGGAGGGGTTGAAGCTTTCTTT

abundance: .
v_gene: TRBV5-4
j_gene: TRBJ2-3
d_gene: .
CDR3aa: CASIASPHSTDTQYF
CDR3nt: TGTGCCAGCATCGCTAGCCCCCATAGCACAGATACGCAGTATTTT

abundance: .
v_gene: TRBV7-6
j_gene: TRBJ2-7
d_gene: .
CDR3aa: CASSLELRAYEQYF
CDR3nt: TGTGCCAGCAGCTTAGAGTTACGGGCCTACGAGCAGTACTTC

abundance: few
v_gene: TRBV7-7
j_gene: TRBJ2-6
d_gene: TRBD1
CDR3aa: CASSPDWDSRSGANVLTF
CDR3nt: TGTGCCAGCAGCCCCGACTGGGACAGTCGCTCTGGGGCCAACGTCCTGACTTTC

abundance: .
v_gene: TRBV27
j_gene: TRBJ1-1
d_gene: .
CDR3aa: CASSFRGRNTEAFF
CDR3nt: TGTGCCAGCAGCTTCCGGGGGAGGAACACTGAAGCTTTCTTT

abundance: .
v_gene: TRBV19
j_gene: TRBJ1-4
d_gene: .
CDR3aa: CASSINRDQLFF
CDR3nt: TGTGCCAGTAGTATCAACAGGGATCAACTGTTTTTT

abundance: .
v_gene: TRBV2
j_gene: TRBJ1-1
d_gene: .
CDR3aa: CASSVGRGKTRGGNTEAFF
CDR3nt: TGTGCCAGCAGTGTTGGCAGGGGAAAGACCCGGGGGGGGAACACTGAAGCTTTCTTT

abundance: .
v_gene: TRBV24-1
j_gene: TRBJ2-4
d_gene: .
CDR3aa: CATSDRGAKNIQYF
CDR3nt: TGTGCCACCAGTGATCGCGGAGCCAAAAACATTCAGTACTTC

abundance: .
v_gene: TRBV5-1
j_gene: TRBJ1-6
d_gene: TRBD1
CDR3aa: CASSWGTGNRSPLHF
CDR3nt: TGCGCCAGCAGCTGGGGGACAGGGAATCGATCACCCCTCCACTTT

abundance: .
v_gene: TRBV9
j_gene: TRBJ2-7
d_gene: TRBD2
CDR3aa: CASSVASGGAYEQYF
CDR3nt: TGTGCCAGCAGCGTAGCGAGCGGGGGAGCCTACGAGCAGTACTTC

abundance: .
v_gene: TRBV7-6
j_gene: TRBJ2-1
d_gene: .
CDR3aa: CASSLGGTFNEQFF
CDR3nt: TGTGCCAGCAGCTTAGGTGGGACTTTCAATGAGCAGTTCTTC

abundance: .
v_gene: TRBV7-9
j_gene: TRBJ1-1
d_gene: .
CDR3aa: CASSPSLDTEAFF
CDR3nt: TGTGCCAGCAGCCCATCACTCGACACTGAAGCTTTCTTT

abundance: .
v_gene: TRBV11-2
j_gene: TRBJ2-6
d_gene: TRBD1
CDR3aa: CASSLDTQGARANVLTF
CDR3nt: TGTGCCAGCAGCTTAGATACCCAGGGGGCCCGGGCCAACGTCCTGACTTTC

abundance: once
v_gene: TRBV9
j_gene: TRBJ1-1
d_gene: .
CDR3aa: CASSAALGRTDYTEAFF
CDR3nt: TGTGCCAGCAGCGCGGCACTTGGACGGACAGACTACACTGAAGCTTTCTTT

abundance: .
v_gene: TRBV3-1/TRBV3-2
j_gene: TRBJ1-6
d_gene: TRBD1
CDR3aa: CASSPPNGQGYSPLHF
CDR3nt: TGTGCCAGCAGCCCCCCCAATGGACAGGGTTATTCACCCCTCCACTTT

abundance: .
v_gene: TRBV6-6
j_gene: TRBJ2-2
d_gene: TRBD1
CDR3aa: CASRRTGTGGTGELFF
CDR3nt: TGTGCCAGCAGGCGTACCGGGACAGGGGGGACCGGGGAGCTGTTTTTT

abundance: .
v_gene: TRBV30
j_gene: TRBJ1-2
d_gene: .
CDR3aa: CAWSRRTNYGYTF
CDR3nt: TGTGCCTGGAGTCGGAGGACTAACTATGGCTACACCTTC

abundance: .
v_gene: TRBV29-1
j_gene: TRBJ2-3
d_gene: TRBD2
CDR3aa: CSGTSGAFTDTQYF
CDR3nt: TGCAGCGGGACTAGCGGGGCTTTCACAGATACGCAGTATTTT

abundance: .
v_gene: TRBV4-1
j_gene: TRBJ2-3
d_gene: TRBD1
CDR3aa: CASSPRRETGRQSSTDTQYF
CDR3nt: TGCGCCAGCAGCCCCCGCCGTGAGACAGGGAGACAGTCTAGCACAGATACGCAGTATTTT

abundance: once
v_gene: TRBV29-1
j_gene: TRBJ1-2
d_gene: TRBD1
CDR3aa: CSVEEQGYYGYTF
CDR3nt: TGCAGCGTTGAAGAACAGGGGTACTATGGCTACACCTTC

abundance: .
v_gene: TRBV30
j_gene: TRBJ2-5
d_gene: .
CDR3aa: CAWMRLSGQETQYF
CDR3nt: TGTGCCTGGATGAGGCTTAGCGGCCAAGAGACCCAGTACTTC